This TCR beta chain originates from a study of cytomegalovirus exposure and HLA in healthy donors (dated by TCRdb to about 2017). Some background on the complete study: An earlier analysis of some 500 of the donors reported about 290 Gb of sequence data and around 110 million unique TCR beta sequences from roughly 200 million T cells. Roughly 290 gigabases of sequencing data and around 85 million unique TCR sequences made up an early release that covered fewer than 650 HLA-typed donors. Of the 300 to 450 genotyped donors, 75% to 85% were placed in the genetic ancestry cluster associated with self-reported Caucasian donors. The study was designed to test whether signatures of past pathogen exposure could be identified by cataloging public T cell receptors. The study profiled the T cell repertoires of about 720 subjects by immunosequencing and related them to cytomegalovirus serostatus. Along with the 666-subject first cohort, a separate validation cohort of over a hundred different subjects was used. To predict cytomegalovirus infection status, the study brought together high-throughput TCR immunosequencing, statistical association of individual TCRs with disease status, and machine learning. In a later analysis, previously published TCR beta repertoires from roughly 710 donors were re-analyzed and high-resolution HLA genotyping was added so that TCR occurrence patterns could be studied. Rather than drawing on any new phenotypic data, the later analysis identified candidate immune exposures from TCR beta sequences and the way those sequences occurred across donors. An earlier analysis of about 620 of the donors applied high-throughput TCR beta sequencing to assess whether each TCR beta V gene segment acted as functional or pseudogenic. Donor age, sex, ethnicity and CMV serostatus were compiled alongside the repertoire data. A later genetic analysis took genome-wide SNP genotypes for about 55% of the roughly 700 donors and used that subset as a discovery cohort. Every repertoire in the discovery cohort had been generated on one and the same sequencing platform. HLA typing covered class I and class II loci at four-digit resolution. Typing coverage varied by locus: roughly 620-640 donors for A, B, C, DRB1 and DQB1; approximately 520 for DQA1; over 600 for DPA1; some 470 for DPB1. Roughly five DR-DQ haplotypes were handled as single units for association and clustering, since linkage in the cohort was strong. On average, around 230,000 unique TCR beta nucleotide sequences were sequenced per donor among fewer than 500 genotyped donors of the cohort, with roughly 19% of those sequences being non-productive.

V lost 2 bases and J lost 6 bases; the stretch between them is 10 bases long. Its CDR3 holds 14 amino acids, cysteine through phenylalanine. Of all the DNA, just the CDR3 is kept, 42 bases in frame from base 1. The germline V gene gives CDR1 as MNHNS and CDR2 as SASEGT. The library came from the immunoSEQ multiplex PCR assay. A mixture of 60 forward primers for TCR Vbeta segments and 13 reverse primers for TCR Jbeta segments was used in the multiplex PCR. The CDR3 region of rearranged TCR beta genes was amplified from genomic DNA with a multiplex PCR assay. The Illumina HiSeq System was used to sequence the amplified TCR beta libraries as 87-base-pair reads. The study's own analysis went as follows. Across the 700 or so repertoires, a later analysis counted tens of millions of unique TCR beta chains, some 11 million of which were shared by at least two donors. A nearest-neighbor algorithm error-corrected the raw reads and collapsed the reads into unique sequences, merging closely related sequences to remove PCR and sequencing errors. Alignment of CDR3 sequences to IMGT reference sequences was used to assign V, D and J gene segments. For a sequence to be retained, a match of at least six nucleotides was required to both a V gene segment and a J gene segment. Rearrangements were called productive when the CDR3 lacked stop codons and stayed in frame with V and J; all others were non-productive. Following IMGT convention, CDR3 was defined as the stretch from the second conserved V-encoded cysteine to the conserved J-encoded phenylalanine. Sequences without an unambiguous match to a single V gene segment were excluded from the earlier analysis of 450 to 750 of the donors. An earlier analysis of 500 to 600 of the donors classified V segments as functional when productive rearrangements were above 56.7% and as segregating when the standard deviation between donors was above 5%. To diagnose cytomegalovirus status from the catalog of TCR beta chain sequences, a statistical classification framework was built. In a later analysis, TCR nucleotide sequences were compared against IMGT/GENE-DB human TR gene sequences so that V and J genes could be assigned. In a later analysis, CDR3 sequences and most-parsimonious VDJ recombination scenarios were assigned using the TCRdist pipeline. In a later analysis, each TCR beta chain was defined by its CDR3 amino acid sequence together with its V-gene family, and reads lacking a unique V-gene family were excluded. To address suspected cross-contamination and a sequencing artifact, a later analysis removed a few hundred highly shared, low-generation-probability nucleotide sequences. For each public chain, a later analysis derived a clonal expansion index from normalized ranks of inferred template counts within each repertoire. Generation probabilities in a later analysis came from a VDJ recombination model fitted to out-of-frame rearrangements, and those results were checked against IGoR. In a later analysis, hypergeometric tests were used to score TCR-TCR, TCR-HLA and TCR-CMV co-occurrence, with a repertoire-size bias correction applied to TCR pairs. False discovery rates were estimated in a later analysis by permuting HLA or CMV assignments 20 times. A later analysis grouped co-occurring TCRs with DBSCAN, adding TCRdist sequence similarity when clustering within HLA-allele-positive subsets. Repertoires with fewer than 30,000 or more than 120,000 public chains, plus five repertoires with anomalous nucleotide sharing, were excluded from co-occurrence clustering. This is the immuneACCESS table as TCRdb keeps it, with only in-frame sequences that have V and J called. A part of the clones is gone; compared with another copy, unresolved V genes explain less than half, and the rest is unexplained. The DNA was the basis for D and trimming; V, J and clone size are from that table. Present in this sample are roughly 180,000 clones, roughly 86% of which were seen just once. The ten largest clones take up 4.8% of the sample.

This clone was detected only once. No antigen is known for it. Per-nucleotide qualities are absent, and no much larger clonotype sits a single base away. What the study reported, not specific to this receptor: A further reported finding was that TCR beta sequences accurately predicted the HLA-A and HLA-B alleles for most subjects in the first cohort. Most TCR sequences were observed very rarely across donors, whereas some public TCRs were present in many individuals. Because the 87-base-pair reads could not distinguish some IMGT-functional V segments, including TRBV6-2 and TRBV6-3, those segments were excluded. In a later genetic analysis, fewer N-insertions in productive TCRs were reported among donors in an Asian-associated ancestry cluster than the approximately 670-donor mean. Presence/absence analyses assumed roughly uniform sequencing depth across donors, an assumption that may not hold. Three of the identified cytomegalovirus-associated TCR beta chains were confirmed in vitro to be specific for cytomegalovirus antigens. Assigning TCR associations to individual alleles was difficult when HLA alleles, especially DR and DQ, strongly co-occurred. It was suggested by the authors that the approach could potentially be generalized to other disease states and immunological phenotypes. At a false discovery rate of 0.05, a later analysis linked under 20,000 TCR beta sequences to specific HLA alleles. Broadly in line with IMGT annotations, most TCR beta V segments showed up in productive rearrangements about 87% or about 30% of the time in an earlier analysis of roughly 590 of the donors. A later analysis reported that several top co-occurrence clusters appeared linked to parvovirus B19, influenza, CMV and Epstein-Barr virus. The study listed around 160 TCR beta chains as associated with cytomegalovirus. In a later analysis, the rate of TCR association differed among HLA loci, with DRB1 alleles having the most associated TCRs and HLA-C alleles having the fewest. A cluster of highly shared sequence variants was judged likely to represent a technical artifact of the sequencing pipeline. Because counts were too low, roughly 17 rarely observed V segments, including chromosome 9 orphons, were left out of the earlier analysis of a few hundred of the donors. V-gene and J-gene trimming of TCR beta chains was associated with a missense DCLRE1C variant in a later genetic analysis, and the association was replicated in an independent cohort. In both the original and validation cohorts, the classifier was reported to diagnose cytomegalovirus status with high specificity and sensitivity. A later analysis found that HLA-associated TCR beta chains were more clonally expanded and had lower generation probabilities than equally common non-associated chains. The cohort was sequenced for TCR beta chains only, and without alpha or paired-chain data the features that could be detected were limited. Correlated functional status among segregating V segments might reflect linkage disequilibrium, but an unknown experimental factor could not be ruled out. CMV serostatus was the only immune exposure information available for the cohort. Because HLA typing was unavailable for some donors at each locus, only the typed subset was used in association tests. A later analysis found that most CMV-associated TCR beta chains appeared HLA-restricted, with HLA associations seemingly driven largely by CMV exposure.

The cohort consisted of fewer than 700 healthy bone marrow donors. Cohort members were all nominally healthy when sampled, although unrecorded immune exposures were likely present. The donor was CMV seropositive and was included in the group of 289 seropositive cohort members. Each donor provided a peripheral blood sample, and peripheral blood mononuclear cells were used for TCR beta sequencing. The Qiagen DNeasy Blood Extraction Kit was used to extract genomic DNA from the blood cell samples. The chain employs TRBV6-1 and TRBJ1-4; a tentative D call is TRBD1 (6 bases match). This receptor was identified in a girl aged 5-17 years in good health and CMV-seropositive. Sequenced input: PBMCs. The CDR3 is CASSEWAGDEKLFF. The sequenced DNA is TGTGCCAGCAGTGAATGGGCAGGGGATGAAAAACTGTTTTTT.